These 6 T cell receptor beta chains originate from one sample sequenced in a study of neoadjuvant nivolumab and ipilimumab in lung cancer. The assay was immunoSEQ multiplex PCR, and TCRdb's table has in-frame clones only and misses some. The table has 8,500 to 10,000 clones, roughly three quarters seen once. Sequenced material: tumor tissue, taken after neoadjuvant nivolumab, alone or with ipilimumab, at or shortly before surgery. The origin of the receptors is an adult with non-small cell lung cancer. Some clones in this sample may be carry-over from other donors' samples.

V and J are TRBV30 and TRBJ2-7; TRBD2 is a possible D gene (6 bases). V lost 2 bases to trimming and J lost 0 bases, with 14 bases between them. Germline V gene data show CDR1 as GTSNPN and CDR2 as SVGIG (reference sequence). This CDR3 comprises 15 residues. CDR3 nucleotides: TGTGCCTGGAGTCCCAGCGGGTGGATCTCCTACGAGCAGTACTTC. Residues: CAWSPSGWISYEQYF.

The chain carries TRBV4-2 and TRBJ2-7; no definite D call. Germline CDR1 reads LGHNA; CDR2 reads YNFKEQ. Trimming stripped 6 bases from V and 1 base from J, with 19 bases between. The CDR3 runs 16 residues. The CDR3 region is CASSPTGRSLSYEQYF. The CDR3 nucleotides are TGTGCCAGCAGTCCCACTGGGCGATCACTTTCCTACGAGCAGTACTTC.

This clone was detected only a few times. This chain uses TRBV25-1 with TRBJ1-2; D remains unclear. Germline V gene lookup returns CDR1 MGHDK and CDR2 SYGVNS. V shed 5 bases and J shed 9 bases, with 7 bases lying between them. This CDR3 is 10 amino acids long. CDR3 nucleotide sequence: TGTGCCAGCAGTAATACCTGCTACACCTTC. This sequence encodes CASSNTCYTF.

The gene calls are TRBV7-8 and TRBJ2-7; TRBD2 might be the D (5 bases). The CDR3 consists of 12 residues. Germline V gene lookup returns CDR1 SGHVS and CDR2 FQNEAQ. V lost 5 bases and J lost 10, with 15 bases in between. In nucleotides, the CDR3 is TGTGCCAGCAGCGACCCCCGGGGTAACCAGTACTTC. This gives the protein CASSDPRGNQYF.

The CDR3, as DNA: TGTGCCAGCTCACCAAAGGAGGGCCTGAACACTGAAGCTTTCTTT. This codes for CASSPKEGLNTEAFF. This chain connects TRBV18 to TRBJ1-1; D remains unclear. The CDR3 is 15 residues long. Germline values: CDR1 KGHSH, CDR2 LQKENI. Trimming shortened V by 2 bases and J by 0 bases, and 10 bases separated the two germline ends. The whole variable domain, remainder taken from reference TRBV18 and TRBJ1-1, is NAGVMQNPRHLVRRRGQEARLRCSPMKGHSHVYWYRQLPEEGLKFMVYLQKENIIDESGMPKERFSAEFPKEGPSILRIQQVVRGDSAAYFCASSPKEGLNTEAFFGQGTRLTVV.

The genes are TRBV7-9 and TRBJ2-1; weak D call: TRBD2 (6 bases). CDR1 is SEHNR and CDR2 is FQNEAQ in the germline V gene (reference sequence). Trimming cost V 1 base and J 3 bases, with 7 bases left between them. The length of the CDR3 is 14 residues. Here the CDR3 reads CASSLVTSYNEQFF. The CDR3 DNA reads TGTGCCAGCAGCTTAGTGACTAGCTACAATGAGCAGTTCTTC.